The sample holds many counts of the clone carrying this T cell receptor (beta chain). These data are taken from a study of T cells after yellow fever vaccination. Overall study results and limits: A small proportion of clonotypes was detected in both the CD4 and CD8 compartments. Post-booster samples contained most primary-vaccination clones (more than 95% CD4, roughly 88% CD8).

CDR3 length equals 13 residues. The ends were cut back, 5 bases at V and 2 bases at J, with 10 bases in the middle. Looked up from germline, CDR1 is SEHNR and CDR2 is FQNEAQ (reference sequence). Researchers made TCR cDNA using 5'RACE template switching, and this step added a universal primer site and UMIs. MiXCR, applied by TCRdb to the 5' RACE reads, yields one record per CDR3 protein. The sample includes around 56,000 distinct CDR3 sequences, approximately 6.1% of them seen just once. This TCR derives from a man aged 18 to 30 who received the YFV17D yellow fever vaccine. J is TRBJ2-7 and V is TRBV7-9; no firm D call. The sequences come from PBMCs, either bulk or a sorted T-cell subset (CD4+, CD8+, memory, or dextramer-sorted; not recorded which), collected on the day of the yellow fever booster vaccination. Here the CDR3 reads CASSHLPPYEQYF. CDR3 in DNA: TGTGCCAGCAGCCACCTGCCCCCCTACGAGCAGTACTTC.